This TCR beta chain came from a study of beta chain features in type 1 diabetes (dated by TCRdb to the late 2010s). Some background on the complete study: Mean age, gender distribution, total cell number and subset yield did not differ between patients and healthy donors. In the study, TCRB repertoires of sorted circulating CD4+ T cell subsets from recently diagnosed type 1 diabetes patients were compared with those of matched healthy donors. A total of around 110,000,000 sorted cells were examined across all samples, and RNA yield correlated strongly with the number of cells per subset. Regulatory and stem cell-like memory subsets were isolated from only 8 patients and 8 healthy donors, whereas naive and central memory subsets came from all 28 donors. General study outcomes and caveats: Naive, central memory and regulatory TCRB repertoires appeared more similar among patients than among healthy donors. Because the HLA sub-analyses included only small numbers of individuals, any influence of HLA type on TCRB rearrangement was left unresolved. Because cDNA was sequenced instead of genomic DNA, activated cells with high expression could be over-represented, although the groups did not differ in activation or CD3 levels. In all four CD4+ subsets, TCRB CDR3 length was moderately but significantly shorter in type 1 diabetes patients. Patients with type 1 diabetes made fewer insertions and deleted more nucleotides at VDJ recombination sites, implying thymic rearrangement abnormalities. PCR may preferentially amplify shorter templates, but because patient and control samples were amplified and corrected together, any resulting skew would affect both groups equally.

From each donor, a single peripheral blood sample of about 100 mL on average was drawn into heparinised tubes. Naive, central memory, regulatory and stem cell-like memory CD4+ T cells were sorted on a BD FACSAria II using a panel including CD45RO, CCR7, CD25, CD127, CD95 and CD27. Every sorted population had a purity above 98%. PBMCs were isolated right away by Lymphoprep density gradient centrifugation and were stained directly, without culture. So that batch effects would be minimized, each experiment stained and sorted samples in pairs, pairing one healthy donor with one patient. This clone was seen only a few times. Its antigen is currently not known. Per-base qualities were not stored, and no clone one base away is much larger. The High Capacity cDNA Reverse Transcription Kit was used to reverse transcribe all of the isolated RNA, meaning that expressed TCRB transcripts were what got sequenced. Deep immunoSEQ sequencing was applied to naive, central memory and regulatory T cell samples, giving an average of roughly 3.5 million total reads per sample. After sorted cells were lysed in RLT buffer, RNA was extracted with DNase-treated RNeasy Micro or Mini kits, with the choice depending on cell number. Each cell subset was processed separately to prevent cross-contamination, with patient and healthy donor samples processed together. The immunoSEQ multiplex PCR was used to amplify TCRB sequences from cDNA, yielding 87-bp fragments that span the CDR3 region. Amplicons were sequenced on the Illumina HiSeq platform. Regarding the original processing steps: Synthetic template baselines were used to correct PCR bias computationally, reads within Hamming distance 2 were collapsed, and singletons that could not be merged were discarded. Reads were aligned against IMGT so that V, D and J genes, CDR3 length and insertions or deletions at six rearrangement sites could be assigned. Within each subset, clonotype counts were normalized to sorted cell number, after which true diversity and Gini coefficients were computed with the tcR R package. Repertoire sharing was quantified using the overlap coefficient calculated on TCRB nucleotide sequences. TCRdb stores this immuneACCESS table with in-frame sequences only. Part of the clones is absent; in the studies checked, under half of the shortfall reflects unresolved V genes, and no reason is known for the rest. Clone size and the V and J calls come from that table; the DNA yielded D and trimming. The sample table contains around 340,000 clones; only one count was recorded for approximately 9.9% of them. Around 1% of the sample lies in the top ten.

Trimmed from V: 1 base; trimmed from J: 2 bases; junction bases lacking a gene match: 6. CDR1 is given as SGHTA and CDR2 as FQGNSA, both from the germline V gene. The CDR3 measures 17 amino acids from cysteine to phenylalanine. Only the CDR3 DNA stays, 51 bases, in frame from base 1. The source of this sequence is a man younger than 45 with type 1 diabetes. This receptor chain uses TRBV7-2 and TRBJ2-3, and TRBD2 matches 10 of the central bases. The sample was central memory CD4+ T cells from blood. The CDR3 sequence is CASSLGSGGSFTDTQYF. The nucleotide sequence is TGTGCCAGCAGCTTAGGTAGCGGGGGGTCCTTCACAGATACGCAGTATTTT. The full variable domain, with segments outside the CDR3 supplied by the reference TRBV7-2 and TRBJ2-3 proteins, appears as GAGVSQSPSNKVTEKGKDVELRCDPISGHTALYWYRQSLGQGLEFLIYFQGNSAPDKSGLPSDRFSAERTGGSVSTLTIQRTQQEDSAVYLCASSLGSGGSFTDTQYFGPGTRLTVL.